This TCR beta chain was sequenced in a study of CD4 T cells in relation to SARS-CoV-2 and coronaviruses. Whole-study context: ViraFEST: approximately 10-day antigen culture of PBMCs, then TCR beta CDR3 sequencing.

As regards this clone: Its antigen remains unidentified.

For less than eleven days, roughly 10^5 sorted CD4+ cells grew with T cell-depleted PBMCs and CEF. The assay was immunoSEQ multiplex PCR, and TCRdb's table has in-frame clones only and misses some. The sample consists of 30,000 to 45,000 clones, about 79% of them appearing once. The source is an adult with COVID-19. The source material was naive CD4+ T cells from PBMCs, cultured in vitro. Indicated subset: naive CD4+ T cells isolated by negative enrichment.

The CDR3 nucleotides read TGTGCCAGCAGCCTACAGCAGGGGTATGGCTACACCTTC. This gives the protein CASSLQQGYGYTF. The chain employs TRBV7-2 and TRBJ1-2; D might be TRBD1 (6 bases). The CDR3 covers 13 residues. Per germline, CDR1 SGHTA and CDR2 FQGNSA. V was pared by 5 bases and J by 5 bases, with 12 bases between.